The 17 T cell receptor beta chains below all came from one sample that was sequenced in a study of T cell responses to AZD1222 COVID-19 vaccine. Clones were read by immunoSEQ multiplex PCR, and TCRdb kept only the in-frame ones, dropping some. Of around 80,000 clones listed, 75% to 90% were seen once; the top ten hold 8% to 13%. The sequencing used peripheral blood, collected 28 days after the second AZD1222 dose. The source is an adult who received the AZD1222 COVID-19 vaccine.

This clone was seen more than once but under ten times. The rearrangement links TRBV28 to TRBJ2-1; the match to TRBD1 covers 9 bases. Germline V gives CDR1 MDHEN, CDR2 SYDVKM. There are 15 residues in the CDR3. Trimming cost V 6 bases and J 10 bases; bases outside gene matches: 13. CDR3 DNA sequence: TGTGCCAGCAGAACCGGGACAGGGAAGGTAGGGGAGCAGTTCTTC. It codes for CASRTGTGKVGEQFF. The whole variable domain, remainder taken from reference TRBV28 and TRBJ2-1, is DVKVTQSSRYLVKRTGEKVFLECVQDMDHENMFWYRQDPGLGLRLIYFSYDVKMKEKGDIPEGYSVSREKKERFSLILESASTNQTSMYLCASRTGTGKVGEQFFGPGTRLTVL.

CDR3 nucleotide sequence: TGTGCCATCAGTGGGGGACAGTACTTCGAAGAGACCCAGTACTTC. Protein product: CAISGGQYFEETQYF. This chain uses TRBV10-3 with TRBJ2-5, with TRBD1 matching over 7 bases. Germline trimming cut 4 bases from V and 3 bases from J; bases unmatched to any gene: 8. CDR3 size: 15 residues. Per germline, CDR1 ENHRY and CDR2 SYGVKD.

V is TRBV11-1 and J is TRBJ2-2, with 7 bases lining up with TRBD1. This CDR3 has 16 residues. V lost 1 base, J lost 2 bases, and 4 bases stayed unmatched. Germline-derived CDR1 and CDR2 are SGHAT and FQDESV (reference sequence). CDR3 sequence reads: CASSLEGTANTGELFF. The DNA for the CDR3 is TGTGCCAGCAGCTTAGAGGGGACAGCAAACACCGGGGAGCTGTTTTTT.

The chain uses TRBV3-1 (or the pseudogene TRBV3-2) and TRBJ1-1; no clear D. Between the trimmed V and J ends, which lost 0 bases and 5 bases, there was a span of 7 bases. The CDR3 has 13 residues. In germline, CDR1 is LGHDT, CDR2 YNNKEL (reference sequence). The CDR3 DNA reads TGTGCCAGCAGCCAAGATAGAGTTACTGAAGCTTTCTTT. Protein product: CASSQDRVTEAFF.

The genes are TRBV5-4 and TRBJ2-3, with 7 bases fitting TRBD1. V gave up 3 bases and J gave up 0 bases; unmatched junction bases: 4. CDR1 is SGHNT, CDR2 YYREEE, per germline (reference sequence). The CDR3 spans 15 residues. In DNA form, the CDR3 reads TGTGCCAGCAGCTGGGACAGATCTAGCACAGATACGCAGTATTTT. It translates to CASSWDRSSTDTQYF.

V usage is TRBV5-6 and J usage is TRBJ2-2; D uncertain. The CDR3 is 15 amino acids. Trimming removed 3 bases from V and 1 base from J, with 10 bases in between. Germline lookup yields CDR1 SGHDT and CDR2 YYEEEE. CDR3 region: CASSSRSQNTGELFF. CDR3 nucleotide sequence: TGTGCCAGCAGCTCGAGGTCACAGAACACCGGGGAGCTGTTTTTT.

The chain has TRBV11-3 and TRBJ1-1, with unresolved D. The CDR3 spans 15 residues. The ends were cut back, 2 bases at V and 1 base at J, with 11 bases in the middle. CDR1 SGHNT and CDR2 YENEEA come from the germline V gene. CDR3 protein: CASSLSIRPNTEAFF. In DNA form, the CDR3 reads TGTGCCAGCAGCTTATCCATTCGTCCGAACACTGAAGCTTTCTTT.

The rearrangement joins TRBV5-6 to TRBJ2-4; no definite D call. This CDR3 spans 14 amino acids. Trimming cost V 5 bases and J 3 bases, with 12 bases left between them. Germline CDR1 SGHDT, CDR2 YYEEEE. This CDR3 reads CASSLLGSKNIQYF. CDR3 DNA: TGTGCCAGCAGTTTGTTAGGCAGCAAAAACATTCAGTACTTC.

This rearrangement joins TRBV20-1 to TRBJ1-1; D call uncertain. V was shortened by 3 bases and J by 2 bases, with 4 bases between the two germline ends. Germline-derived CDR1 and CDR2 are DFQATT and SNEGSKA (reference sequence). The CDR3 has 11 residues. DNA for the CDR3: TGCAGTGCTAGGGGTAACACTGAAGCTTTCTTT. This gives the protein CSARGNTEAFF.

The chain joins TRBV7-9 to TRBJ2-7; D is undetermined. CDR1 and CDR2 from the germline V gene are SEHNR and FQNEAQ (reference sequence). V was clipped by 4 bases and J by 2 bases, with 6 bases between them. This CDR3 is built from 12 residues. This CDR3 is CASSSTAYEQYF. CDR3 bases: TGTGCCAGCAGCTCAACAGCCTACGAGCAGTACTTC.

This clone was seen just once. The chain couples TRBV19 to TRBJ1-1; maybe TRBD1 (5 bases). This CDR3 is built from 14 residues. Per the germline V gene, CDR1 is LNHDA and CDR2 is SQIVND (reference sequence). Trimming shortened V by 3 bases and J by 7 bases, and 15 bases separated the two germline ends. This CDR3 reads CASSIVRGQGEAFF. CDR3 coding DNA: TGTGCCAGTAGTATTGTCCGTGGCCAGGGTGAAGCTTTCTTT.

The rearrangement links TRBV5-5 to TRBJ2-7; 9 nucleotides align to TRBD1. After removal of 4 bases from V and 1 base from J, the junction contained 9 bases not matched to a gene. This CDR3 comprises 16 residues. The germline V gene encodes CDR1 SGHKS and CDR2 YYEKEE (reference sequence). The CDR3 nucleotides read TGTGCCAGCAGCACCGCACAGGGACAGGGTTCCTACGAGCAGTACTTC. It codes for CASSTAQGQGSYEQYF.

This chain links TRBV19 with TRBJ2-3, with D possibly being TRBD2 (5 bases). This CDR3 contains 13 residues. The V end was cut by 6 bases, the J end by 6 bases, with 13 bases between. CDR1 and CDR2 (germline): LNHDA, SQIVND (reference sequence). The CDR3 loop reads CASSDSAGDTQYF. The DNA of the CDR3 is TGTGCCAGTAGCGACTCGGCGGGCGATACGCAGTATTTT.

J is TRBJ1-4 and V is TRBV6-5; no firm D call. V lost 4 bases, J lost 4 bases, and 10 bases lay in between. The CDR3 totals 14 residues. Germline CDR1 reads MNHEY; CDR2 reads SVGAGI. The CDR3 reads CASSSDGVNEKLFF. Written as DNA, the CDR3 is TGTGCCAGCAGTTCGGACGGGGTTAATGAAAAACTGTTTTTT.

CDR3: CASSPAARLEQYF. DNA of the CDR3: TGTGCCAGCTCACCGGCCGCACGGCTCGAGCAGTACTTC. This sequence joins TRBV18 and TRBJ2-7, with no clear D. CDR3 length equals 13 residues. Germline-derived CDR1 and CDR2 are KGHSH and LQKENI. Deletions cut 3 bases from V and 6 bases from J, with 12 bases between.

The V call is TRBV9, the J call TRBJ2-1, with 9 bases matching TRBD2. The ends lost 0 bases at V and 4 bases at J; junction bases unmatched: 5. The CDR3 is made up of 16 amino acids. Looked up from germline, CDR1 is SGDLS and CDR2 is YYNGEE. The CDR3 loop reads CASSVDLAGLYNEQFF. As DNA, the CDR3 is TGTGCCAGCAGCGTAGATCTAGCGGGGCTATACAATGAGCAGTTCTTC.

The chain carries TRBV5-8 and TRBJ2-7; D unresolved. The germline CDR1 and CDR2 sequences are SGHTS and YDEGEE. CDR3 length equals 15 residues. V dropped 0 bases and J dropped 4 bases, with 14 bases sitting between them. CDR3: CASSLGQVPSYEQYF. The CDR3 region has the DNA TGTGCCAGCAGCTTGGGGCAGGTCCCCTCTTACGAGCAGTACTTC.